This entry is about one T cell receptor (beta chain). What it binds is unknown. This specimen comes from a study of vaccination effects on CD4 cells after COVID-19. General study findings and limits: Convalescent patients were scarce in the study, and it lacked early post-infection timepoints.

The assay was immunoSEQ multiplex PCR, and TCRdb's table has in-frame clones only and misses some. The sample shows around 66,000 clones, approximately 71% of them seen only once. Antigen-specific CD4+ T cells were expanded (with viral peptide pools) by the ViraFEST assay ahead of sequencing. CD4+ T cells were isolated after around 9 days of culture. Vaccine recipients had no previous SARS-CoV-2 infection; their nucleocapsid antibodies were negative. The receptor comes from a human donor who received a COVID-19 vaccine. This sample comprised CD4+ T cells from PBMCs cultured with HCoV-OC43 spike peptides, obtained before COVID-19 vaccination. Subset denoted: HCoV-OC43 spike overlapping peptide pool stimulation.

CDR3: CASSLRLDPLQTQYF. The CDR3 DNA reads as TGTGCCAGCAGCTTAAGGCTAGACCCCCTCCAGACCCAGTACTTC. The rearrangement uses TRBV11-2 and TRBJ2-5; D unclear. Germline V CDR1 and CDR2: SGHAT, FQNNGV. V shed 2 bases and J shed 6 bases, with 16 bases lying between them. CDR3 size: 15 residues.